This T cell receptor beta chain stems from a study of technical replicates of blood from a few donors. Repertoires were generated with immunoSEQ multiplex PCR, while TCRdb's copy carries only in-frame clones and drops some. Of over 65,000 clones listed, approximately 95% were seen once; the top ten hold 0.26%. Germline CDR1 is SGHNT and CDR2 is YYREEE (reference sequence). With V trimmed by 3 bases and J by 4 bases, 4 bases remained unmatched. CDR3 length: 14 amino acids. Sequencing input: T cells isolated from PBMCs. This receptor was taken from a human donor in good health. V gene TRBV5-4 combines with J gene TRBJ2-7, with 10 bases identical to TRBD1. CDR3: CASSYGQGGYEQYF. In DNA form, the CDR3 reads TGTGCCAGCAGCTACGGACAGGGGGGATACGAGCAGTACTTC.